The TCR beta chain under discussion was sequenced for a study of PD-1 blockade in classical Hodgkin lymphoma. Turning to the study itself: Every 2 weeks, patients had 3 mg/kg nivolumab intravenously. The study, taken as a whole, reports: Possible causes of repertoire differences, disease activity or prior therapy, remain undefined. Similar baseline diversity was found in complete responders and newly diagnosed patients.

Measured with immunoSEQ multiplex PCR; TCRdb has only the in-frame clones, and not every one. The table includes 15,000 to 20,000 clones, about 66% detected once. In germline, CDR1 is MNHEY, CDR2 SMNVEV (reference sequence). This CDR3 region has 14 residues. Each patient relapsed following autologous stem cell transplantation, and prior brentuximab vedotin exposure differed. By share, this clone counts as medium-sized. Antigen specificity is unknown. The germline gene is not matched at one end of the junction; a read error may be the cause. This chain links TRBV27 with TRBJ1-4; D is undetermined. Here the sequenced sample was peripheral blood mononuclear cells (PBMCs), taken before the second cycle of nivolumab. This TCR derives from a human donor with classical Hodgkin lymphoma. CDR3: CASSLLGSKEKLFF. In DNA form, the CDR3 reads TGTGCCAGCAGTTTATTGGGGTCTAAGGAAAAACTGTTTTTT.